The entry that follows covers one TCR beta chain sequence. The sample comes from a study of blood T cell repertoires in COVID-19. Study-wide background: Nucleic acid was either cDNA or gDNA, and it came from T cells, B-cell-depleted T cells, or PBMCs.

One Seattle source followed patients from active infection through their disease course. The germline V gene has CDR1 SNHLY and CDR2 FYNNEI. The CDR3 consists of 16 residues. V dropped 5 bases and J dropped 4; count of bases not matched to a gene: 5. Per the study methods: The assay estimated nucleated cells by amplifying reference gene primers. Some clones are missing from TCRdb's copy, which holds only in-frame ones; the method was immunoSEQ multiplex PCR. The V and J calls and clone size are taken from that table; D and trimming were inferred from the DNA. The sample records about 200,000 clones, about 80% being singletons.

The sequence derives from a woman older than 75 with COVID-19, enrolled during active disease. The chain couples TRBV2 to TRBJ2-5, with TRBD2 matching over 15 bases. Source material: peripheral blood. The CDR3 region is CASSSRTSGGVETQYF. The CDR3 DNA reads TGTGCCAGCAGTTCTAGGACTAGCGGGGGGGTAGAGACCCAGTACTTC.